This T cell receptor (beta chain) was profiled in a study of blood T cell repertoires in COVID-19. Some clones are missing from TCRdb's copy, which holds only in-frame ones; the method was immunoSEQ multiplex PCR. The data contain 140,000 or so clones, about 80% of them singletons. Germline CDR1 reads LGHDT; CDR2 reads YNNKEL (reference sequence). CDR3 length: 12 amino acids. The V end was cut by 4 bases, the J end by 9 bases, with 11 bases between. Sequences were obtained from PBMCs or T cells enriched from blood (not recorded which). The TCR sequence derives from a man aged 45-65 years who had recovered from COVID-19. This sequence joins TRBV3-1 (or the pseudogene TRBV3-2) and TRBJ2-3; D is unclear. The CDR3 sequence: CASSPREATQYF. The CDR3 bases are TGTGCCAGCAGCCCCCGAGAAGCGACGCAGTATTTT.